Presented here are 20 T cell receptor beta chains from one specimen sequenced in a study of CD8 T cells in Susac syndrome. A quantity of about 0.45 to 1 ug RNA underwent reverse transcription using random hexamers. A single record per CDR3 protein comes from TCRdb applying MiXCR to the immunoSEQ multiplex PCR reads. The sample lists over 120,000 distinct CDR3 sequences, roughly 95% seen once, with approximately 0.08% in the top ten. Sequenced sample: CD4+ T cells from PBMCs. These receptors originate from a human donor in good health.

CDR3 region: CATSPHLRGQGGSYEQYF. The CDR3, as DNA: TGTGCCACCAGCCCCCACCTCCGGGGGCAGGGGGGCTCCTACGAGCAGTACTTC. V is TRBV15 and J is TRBJ2-7, with D maybe TRBD1 (7 bases). This CDR3 has 18 residues. Trimming pared 5 bases from V and 0 bases from J, leaving 23 bases between. Per germline, CDR1 LNHNV and CDR2 YYDKDF (reference sequence).

V gene TRBV5-1 combines with J gene TRBJ2-5; possible D gene TRBD2, 5 bases. The CDR3 loop spans 13 amino acids. CDR1 and CDR2 (germline): SGHRS, YFSETQ. V gave up 3 bases and J gave up 4 bases, with 10 bases separating them. In DNA, the CDR3 is TGCGCCAGCAGCTCGCCGGCGGGAGAGACCCAGTACTTC. This sequence encodes CASSSPAGETQYF.

The chain uses TRBV5-4 and TRBJ2-1; TRBD2 matches 7 bases. The CDR3 loop spans 16 amino acids. The germline V gene has CDR1 SGHNT and CDR2 YYREEE (reference sequence). V lost 0 bases, J lost 8 bases, and 11 bases stayed unmatched. In DNA form, the CDR3 reads TGTGCCAGCAGCTTGGAATCTTCGGGAGGAGACCATGAGCAGTTCTTC. Translated, it gives CASSLESSGGDHEQFF. The whole variable domain, remainder taken from reference TRBV5-4 and TRBJ2-1, is ETGVTQSPTHLIKTRGQQVTLRCSSQSGHNTVSWYQQALGQGPQFIFQYYREEENGRGNFPPRFSGLQFPNYSSELNVNALELDDSALYLCASSLESSGGDHEQFFGPGTRLTVL.

This sequence joins TRBV30 and TRBJ1-1; a weak D match, TRBD1 (5 bases). This CDR3 has 12 residues. Germline-derived CDR1 and CDR2 are GTSNPN and SVGIG (reference sequence). The germline V and J ends were trimmed by 5 bases and 7 bases, with 14 bases remaining between them. CDR3 sequence reads: CAWGGNRVEAFF. The CDR3 DNA reads TGTGCCTGGGGGGGGAACAGAGTTGAAGCTTTCTTT.

This chain uses TRBV9 with TRBJ1-2; D unresolved. CDR1 and CDR2 from the germline V gene are SGDLS and YYNGEE. The CDR3 sequence is 15 residues long. V dropped 3 bases and J dropped 5 bases, with 17 bases sitting between them. In DNA, the CDR3 is TGTGCCAGCAGCGAGGAGCATGACCAACTTTATGGCTACACCTTC. Its translation: CASSEEHDQLYGYTF.

The rearrangement links TRBV20-1 to TRBJ2-3; weak D call: TRBD2 (5 bases). The CDR3 has 13 residues. The germline V gene encodes CDR1 DFQATT and CDR2 SNEGSKA (reference sequence). Trimming shortened V by 6 bases and J by 2 bases, and 12 bases separated the two germline ends. CDR3 bases: TGCAGTGCCCGGACTGGAAACACAGATACGCAGTATTTT. Translation gives CSARTGNTDTQYF.

The rearrangement links TRBV5-1 to TRBJ2-3; 7 nucleotides agree with TRBD1. The V and J ends lost 4 bases and 0 bases, in that order; junction bases with no gene match: 2. Germline CDR1 reads SGHRS; CDR2 reads YFSETQ. The CDR3 is 14 residues long. As DNA, the CDR3 is TGCGCCAGCAGCCCGGGACAGAGCACAGATACGCAGTATTTT. Translated, it gives CASSPGQSTDTQYF.

This chain connects TRBV20-1 to TRBJ1-1; D gene uncertain. V dropped 2 bases and J dropped 2 bases, with 6 bases sitting between them. This CDR3 has 12 residues. Per germline, CDR1 DFQATT and CDR2 SNEGSKA (reference sequence). In DNA, the CDR3 is TGCAGTGCTAGACCTCTAAACACTGAAGCTTTCTTT. This translates into CSARPLNTEAFF.

This chain uses TRBV18 with TRBJ2-2, with D unclear. Germline lookup yields CDR1 KGHSH and CDR2 LQKENI. Trimming removed 1 base from V and 2 bases from J, with 2 bases in between. This CDR3 comprises 13 residues. CDR3 amino acids: CASSPLNTGELFF. In nucleotides, the CDR3 is TGTGCCAGCTCACCACTCAACACCGGGGAGCTGTTTTTT.

The chain uses TRBV27 and TRBJ1-2; D call uncertain. This CDR3 is 13 amino acids long. The germline V gene encodes CDR1 MNHEY and CDR2 SMNVEV (reference sequence). V was shortened by 6 bases and J by 0 bases, with 8 bases between the two germline ends. This CDR3 is CASRDGPNYGYTF. DNA for the CDR3: TGTGCCAGCAGAGACGGCCCTAACTATGGCTACACCTTC.

The chain joins TRBV5-1 to TRBJ2-3; 7 bases are a match to TRBD2. The V and J ends lost 0 bases and 6 bases, in that order; junction bases with no gene match: 7. The CDR3 length is 15 residues. Per germline, CDR1 SGHRS and CDR2 YFSETQ. The CDR3 protein is CASSLDLKAGDTQYF. The CDR3 DNA sequence: TGCGCCAGCAGCTTGGATTTAAAAGCGGGGGATACGCAGTATTTT.

The CDR3 DNA reads TGCAGTGCTAGCCTCCTACAGGAGGTCGGCTATGGCTACACCTTC. Its translation is CSASLLQEVGYGYTF. This chain uses TRBV20-1 with TRBJ1-2, with D possibly matching TRBD1 (5 bases). The CDR3 is made up of 15 amino acids. V dropped 3 bases and J dropped 4 bases, with 18 bases sitting between them. Germline V gene sequence: CDR1 DFQATT, CDR2 SNEGSKA (reference sequence).

The chain uses TRBV20-1 and TRBJ1-2; 8 nucleotides align to TRBD1. After removal of 3 bases from V and 7 bases from J, the junction contained 10 bases not matched to a gene. Germline V gives CDR1 DFQATT, CDR2 SNEGSKA (reference sequence). The CDR3 has 14 residues. In DNA form, the CDR3 reads TGCAGTGCTAGTCCACAGGGGGGCGATCCTGGCTACACCTTC. It is translated as CSASPQGGDPGYTF.

The rearrangement links TRBV19 to TRBJ2-1; TRBD2 might be the D (6 bases). With 1 base removed from V and 2 bases from J, the gap between germline ends came to 12 bases. Germline V lookup: CDR1 LNHDA, CDR2 SQIVND (reference sequence). The CDR3 contains 16 residues. CDR3 protein: CASSIGGGGAYNEQFF. The CDR3 region has the DNA TGTGCCAGTAGTATAGGGGGCGGAGGGGCCTACAATGAGCAGTTCTTC.

V is TRBV4-1 and J is TRBJ2-7, with D maybe TRBD1 (6 bases). The length of the CDR3 is 16 residues. Trimming stripped 1 base from V and 0 bases from J, with 13 bases between. CDR1 is MGHRA and CDR2 is YSYEKL in the germline V gene. CDR3 nucleotides: TGCGCCAGCAGCCAAGCAGCTCTACAGGGCTCCTACGAGCAGTACTTC. It specifies CASSQAALQGSYEQYF.

The CDR3 sequence is CSARGTGRGTYEQYF. CDR3 bases: TGCAGTGCTAGGGGTACAGGGAGGGGAACCTACGAGCAGTACTTC. The chain links TRBV20-1 to TRBJ2-7, with D tentatively TRBD2 (7 bases). The germline V gene encodes CDR1 DFQATT and CDR2 SNEGSKA (reference sequence). The CDR3 spans 15 residues. With 3 bases removed from V and 2 bases from J, the gap between germline ends came to 17 bases.

The chain couples TRBV20-1 to TRBJ2-7, with 9 bases aligning to TRBD2. CDR1 DFQATT and CDR2 SNEGSKA come from the germline V gene (reference sequence). The CDR3 sequence is 15 residues long. The V segment lost 3 bases and the J segment 7 bases; nucleotides outside the gene matches: 13. The DNA of the CDR3 is TGCAGTGCTAGGGGACCTCTAGCGGGGCGCTGGGAGCAGTACTTC. Amino acids: CSARGPLAGRWEQYF.

This chain links TRBV24-1 with TRBJ2-3, with TRBD2 matching 9 bases. The germline V gene has CDR1 KGHDR and CDR2 SFDVKD. This CDR3 region has 18 residues. V trimming: 3 bases; J trimming: 2 bases; junction bases outside the gene matches: 11. CDR3 DNA sequence: TGTGCCACCAGTGATCAGGGTGGAGCGGGAGGAACCACAGATACGCAGTATTTT. Translated, it gives CATSDQGGAGGTTDTQYF.

This rearrangement joins TRBV6-6 to TRBJ1-4; D possibly corresponds to TRBD1 (5 bases). Germline V gene lookup returns CDR1 MNHNY and CDR2 SVGAGI (reference sequence). Trimming took off 4 bases at V and 8 bases at J, with 14 bases between the two ends. The CDR3 has 14 amino acids. The CDR3 is CASSFAGDGEKLFF. CDR3 DNA: TGTGCCAGCAGTTTCGCGGGGGATGGGGAAAAACTGTTTTTT.

This rearrangement joins TRBV5-1 to TRBJ1-2; TRBD1 aligns across 10 bases. Looked up from germline, CDR1 is SGHRS and CDR2 is YFSETQ. Trimming cost V 4 bases and J 7 bases; bases outside gene matches: 4. The CDR3 totals 13 residues. The CDR3 nucleotides are TGCGCCAGCAGCCCCGGGACAGGGGTTGGCTACACCTTC. This gives the protein CASSPGTGVGYTF.